A selection of T cell receptor beta chains follows, all from one sample in a study of shared clonotypes between healthy human individuals. Sequenced by immunoSEQ multiplex PCR; TCRdb stores in-frame clones only, minus some. The table shows around 2.5 million clones, with roughly 93% occurring only once. Material: naive CD4+ T cells from PBMCs. These TCRs come from a man between 18 and 29 years old in good health. Some clones in this sample may be carry-over from other donors' samples. Both conserved end residues are part of each CDR3. Each record gives: clone size, J gene, D gene, V gene, CDR3 protein, CDR3 DNA. A D gene is named only where the DNA matches it firmly. Size values are once, few and many counts, or a class for expanded clones, and some rows have none.

>-|TRBJ1-1|-|TRBV30
CACYYSQKNTEAFF
TGTGCCTGCTACTATAGTCAGAAGAACACTGAAGCTTTCTTT
>-|TRBJ1-2|-|TRBV29-1
CSAPKAGAHYGYTF
TGCAGCGCCCCGAAGGCAGGGGCTCATTATGGCTACACCTTC
>-|TRBJ2-1|TRBD1|TRBV6-5
CASKGATAQFF
TGTGCCAGCAAGGGGGCGACCGCTCAGTTCTTC
>-|TRBJ1-3|-|TRBV7-3
CASSPRGAGAGNTIYF
TGTGCCAGCAGCCCAAGGGGGGCAGGCGCTGGAAACACCATATATTTT
>once|TRBJ2-3|TRBD1|TRBV28
CASSLEQGVDTQYF
TGTGCCAGCAGTTTAGAACAGGGGGTAGATACGCAGTATTTT
>-|TRBJ1-1|-|TRBV6-5
CASSSARAEAFF
TGTGCCAGCAGTTCCGCCCGAGCTGAAGCTTTCTTT
>-|TRBJ2-2|-|TRBV5-1
CASSSFAGELFF
TGCGCCAGCAGCTCGTTTGCCGGGGAGCTGTTTTTT
>-|TRBJ1-5|TRBD1|TRBV15
CATSLDREFNQPQHF
TGTGCCACCAGCTTGGACAGGGAGTTCAATCAGCCCCAGCATTTT
>-|TRBJ1-2|TRBD1|TRBV10-3
CAISDQGSGGAKSGYTF
TGTGCCATCAGTGACCAAGGGTCAGGGGGCGCAAAATCTGGCTACACCTTC
>-|TRBJ2-7|TRBD2|TRBV9
CASSVVPSGSGHEQYF
TGTGCCAGCAGCGTAGTGCCTAGCGGGAGTGGCCACGAGCAGTACTTC
>-|TRBJ2-7|-|TRBV11-3
CASSGDGSYEQYF
TGTGCCAGCAGCGGGGATGGCTCCTACGAGCAGTACTTC
>-|TRBJ1-1|-|TRBV7-3
CASSPMPGTEAFF
TGTGCCAGCAGCCCCATGCCGGGAACTGAAGCTTTCTTT
>once|TRBJ2-7|-|TRBV7-3
CASSLTSAGDSYEQYF
TGTGCCAGCAGCTTAACGAGTGCAGGGGATTCCTACGAGCAGTACTTC
>-|TRBJ1-1|-|TRBV6-5
CASSSGTQAFF
TGTGCCAGCAGTTCGGGGACACAAGCTTTCTTT
>-|TRBJ2-7|TRBD1|TRBV4-2
CASSQDRPDRGDEQYF
TGTGCCAGCAGCCAAGATAGACCGGACAGGGGAGACGAGCAGTACTTC
>-|TRBJ2-1|TRBD1|TRBV28
CASSLRTGGPYNEQFF
TGTGCCAGCAGTTTACGGACAGGGGGCCCGTACAATGAGCAGTTCTTC
>-|TRBJ1-1|TRBD1|TRBV5-1
CASSLGPGTGGRNTEAFF
TGCGCCAGCAGCTTGGGCCCCGGGACAGGGGGCAGGAACACTGAAGCTTTCTTT
>-|TRBJ1-4|-|TRBV5-1
CASSLEGHQEKLFF
TGCGCCAGCAGCTTGGAAGGACACCAGGAAAAACTGTTTTTT
>-|TRBJ2-5|TRBD1|TRBV4-1
CASSPDRGRETQYF
TGCGCCAGCAGCCCCGACAGGGGCAGGGAGACCCAGTACTTC
>-|TRBJ2-7|-|TRBV27
CASSSPGHNYEQYF
TGTGCCAGCAGTTCACCGGGACATAACTACGAGCAGTACTTC
>-|TRBJ2-6|TRBD2|TRBV4-2
CASSQEPLRLAVLSGANVLTF
TGTGCCAGCAGCCAAGAACCCCTCAGGCTAGCGGTTCTATCTGGGGCCAACGTCCTGACTTTC
>once|TRBJ1-1|-|TRBV5-1
CASSRARGGENTEAFF
TGCGCCAGCAGCAGGGCCCGGGGAGGGGAGAACACTGAAGCTTTCTTT
>-|TRBJ1-5|-|TRBV6-5
CASSQQGPGRPQHF
TGTGCCAGCAGTCAGCAGGGCCCCGGGAGGCCCCAGCATTTT
>once|TRBJ1-4|TRBD1|TRBV5-4
CASSLNRGGNEKLFF
TGTGCCAGCAGCTTGAACAGGGGAGGGAATGAAAAACTGTTTTTT
>few|TRBJ1-1|-|TRBV2
CASTRGSKRSTEAFF
TGTGCCAGCACACGGGGCTCCAAAAGGAGCACTGAAGCTTTCTTT
>-|TRBJ2-2|TRBD1|TRBV6-5
CASREGQGVVGELFF
TGTGCCAGCAGGGAGGGACAGGGGGTTGTCGGGGAGCTGTTTTTT
>-|TRBJ2-1|TRBD2|TRBV6-5
CASSYSRAGGGNEQFF
TGTGCCAGCAGTTACTCGAGAGCGGGAGGAGGCAATGAGCAGTTCTTC
>-|TRBJ1-5|TRBD1|TRBV27
CASSPKQGDNQPQHF
TGTGCCAGCAGTCCCAAACAGGGGGACAATCAGCCCCAGCATTTT
>-|TRBJ1-4|-|TRBV27
CASSSAGTRSEKLFF
TGTGCCAGCAGTTCCGCCGGGACGAGAAGTGAAAAACTGTTTTTT
>-|TRBJ2-5|TRBD2|TRBV5-1
CASSLGTSGRVETQYF
TGCGCCAGCAGCCTAGGGACTAGCGGGAGGGTGGAGACCCAGTACTTC
>-|TRBJ2-3|-|TRBV10-3
CAIKRPGDTQYF
TGCGCCATCAAGCGTCCGGGAGATACGCAGTATTTT
>-|TRBJ2-5|-|TRBV4-3
CASSQDVRQETQYF
TGCGCCAGCAGCCAGGACGTACGACAAGAGACCCAGTACTTC
>-|TRBJ2-7|-|TRBV5-1
CASSLDRVSEQYF
TGCGCCAGCAGCTTGGACAGGGTGAGCGAGCAGTACTTC
>-|TRBJ2-2|-|TRBV11-2
CASSRTPNTGELFF
TGTGCCAGCAGCCGGACACCGAACACCGGGGAGCTGTTTTTT
>-|TRBJ1-1|-|TRBV7-2
CASSLSHETGNTEAFF
TGTGCCAGCAGCCTTAGTCACGAGACAGGGAACACTGAAGCTTTCTTT
>-|TRBJ2-1|TRBD1|TRBV6-1
CASSERGTGYNEQFF
TGTGCCAGCAGTGAAAGGGGGACAGGGTACAATGAGCAGTTCTTC
>-|TRBJ2-5|TRBD2|TRBV30
CAWSYPSGGSGETQYF
TGTGCCTGGAGTTACCCTTCGGGGGGGTCTGGGGAGACCCAGTACTTC
>-|TRBJ1-3|-|TRBV28
CASSLWFRGAAGNTIYF
TGTGCCAGCAGTTTATGGTTTCGGGGGGCGGCTGGAAACACCATATATTTT
>-|TRBJ2-3|TRBD1|TRBV5-1
CASSPDRGRSDTQYF
TGCGCCAGCAGCCCCGACAGGGGGAGGTCGGATACGCAGTATTTT
>-|TRBJ2-3|-|TRBV5-4
CASSLATGASLGTDTQYF
TGTGCCAGCAGCTTGGCGACCGGGGCCAGCCTTGGCACAGATACGCAGTATTTT
>-|TRBJ2-7|-|TRBV7-6
CASSLVGAEQYF
TGTGCCAGCAGCTTAGTAGGGGCCGAGCAGTACTTC
>-|TRBJ2-3|-|TRBV7-2
CASSPPGVRSTDTQYF
TGTGCCAGCAGCCCCCCGGGGGTCCGCAGCACAGATACGCAGTATTTT
>-|TRBJ2-1|-|TRBV4-1
CASSQDGLALYNEQFF
TGCGCCAGCAGCCAAGATGGGCTAGCGCTATACAATGAGCAGTTCTTC
>-|TRBJ2-3|-|TRBV11-2
CASSLDRDFTDTQYF
TGTGCCAGCAGCTTAGATCGGGACTTCACAGATACGCAGTATTTT
>-|TRBJ2-1|TRBD2|TRBV9
CASSELAGAYNEQFF
TGTGCCAGCAGCGAACTAGCGGGAGCTTACAATGAGCAGTTCTTC
>-|TRBJ2-5|TRBD2|TRBV27
CASKDAGTSGRVRETQYF
TGTGCCAGCAAGGATGCGGGGACTAGCGGGAGGGTTAGAGAGACCCAGTACTTC
>-|TRBJ1-3|-|TRBV7-2
CASSSRILSGNTIYF
TGTGCCAGCAGCTCCCGGATCCTCTCTGGAAACACCATATATTTT
>-|TRBJ1-2|-|TRBV6-5
CASSRSGRIGDGYTF
TGTGCCAGCAGCCGGTCAGGGAGAATTGGGGATGGCTACACCTTC
>once|TRBJ1-4|-|TRBV6-5
CASRTSGEGEKLFF
TGTGCCAGCAGAACATCAGGGGAGGGGGAAAAACTGTTTTTT
>-|TRBJ2-6|TRBD1|TRBV4-3
CASSPKTGFRANVLTF
TGCGCCAGCAGCCCAAAGACAGGGTTTCGGGCCAACGTCCTGACTTTC
>-|TRBJ2-1|TRBD1|TRBV18
CASSPGTGSNEQFF
TGTGCCAGCTCACCAGGGACAGGGAGTAATGAGCAGTTCTTC
>-|TRBJ2-5|-|TRBV18
CASSQTVGETQYF
TGTGCCAGCTCACAGACAGTAGGGGAGACCCAGTACTTC
>-|TRBJ2-1|-|TRBV9
CASSQAVASDSSYNEQFF
TGTGCCAGCAGTCAGGCAGTGGCCAGTGATAGCTCCTACAATGAGCAGTTCTTC
>-|TRBJ2-7|-|TRBV7-2
CASSLSSVYEQYF
TGTGCCAGCAGTTTGAGTTCGGTCTACGAGCAGTACTTC
>-|TRBJ2-1|-|TRBV15
CATSRVRWGYNEQFF
TGTGCCACCAGCAGAGTACGGTGGGGGTACAATGAGCAGTTCTTC
>-|TRBJ2-2|-|TRBV7-2
CASSSSGLARWGELFF
TGTGCCAGCAGCTCAAGTGGGCTAGCTAGGTGGGGGGAGCTGTTTTTT
>-|TRBJ2-7|TRBD1|TRBV5-1
CASSLGGTGGYEQYF
TGCGCCAGCAGCTTGGGCGGGACAGGCGGCTACGAGCAGTACTTC
>-|TRBJ2-1|TRBD2|TRBV5-1
CASSLVLAGDVSYNEQFF
TGCGCCAGCAGCTTGGTACTAGCGGGAGATGTATCCTACAATGAGCAGTTCTTC
>-|TRBJ2-7|TRBD2|TRBV29-1
CSVSGLAGVSEQYF
TGCAGCGTCTCGGGACTAGCGGGAGTAAGCGAGCAGTACTTC
>-|TRBJ2-1|-|TRBV7-9
CASSRGLPGNEQFF
TGTGCCAGCAGCCGGGGACTCCCAGGGAATGAGCAGTTCTTC